Listed below are T cell receptor beta chains from one sample, sequenced in a study of neurological immune-mediated disorders. TCRdb reprocessed the 5' RACE reads via MiXCR and lists one record per CDR3 protein. The data contain approximately 16,000 distinct CDR3 sequences, roughly 9% of them singletons. The sample taken for sequencing was CD8+ T cells from blood. These receptors came from a man in his fifties in good health. Both conserved end residues are part of each CDR3. The order of the fields is J gene, V gene, CDR3 length, clone size, D gene, CDR3 protein, CDR3 DNA. The D gene is left open where the match is weak. For some rows the clone size is stated as once, few or many, or as a class when expanded; others skip it.

TRBJ2-5	TRBV15	17	-	TRBD2	CATSRDQAGGSHGTQYF	TGTGCCACCAGCAGAGACCAAGCGGGAGGGTCACACGGGACCCAGTACTTC
TRBJ2-7	TRBV7-2	15	many	TRBD1	CASSLGQGFAYEQYF	TGTGCCAGCAGCTTGGGACAGGGGTTCGCCTACGAGCAGTACTTC
TRBJ2-5	TRBV18	17	many	-	CASSPPPAGGGQETQYF	TGTGCCAGCTCACCGCCCCCCGCCGGAGGGGGCCAAGAGACCCAGTACTTC
TRBJ2-1	TRBV27	12	many	-	CACIGGYNEQFF	TGTGCCTGTATTGGGGGGTACAATGAGCAGTTCTTC
TRBJ2-2	TRBV4-1	16	many	-	CASSQEVAMYTGELFF	TGCGCCAGCAGCCAAGAAGTAGCAATGTACACCGGGGAGCTGTTTTTT
TRBJ2-7	TRBV7-8	11	many	-	CASSFSYEQYF	TGTGCCAGCAGCTTTTCCTACGAGCAGTACTTC
TRBJ2-3	TRBV5-5	12	many	-	CASSRTIDTQYF	TGTGCCAGCAGTCGGACTATTGATACGCAGTATTTT
TRBJ1-2	TRBV12-3/TRBV12-4	15	many	TRBD1	CASSSPGQGAEGYTF	TGTGCCAGCAGTTCCCCCGGGCAGGGGGCGGAAGGCTACACCTTC
TRBJ2-3	TRBV11-2	15	many	TRBD2	CASTLLAGGRDTQYF	TGTGCCAGCACCCTACTAGCGGGAGGGAGAGATACGCAGTATTTT
TRBJ2-2	TRBV5-1	12	-	-	CASISDPGELFF	TGCGCCAGCATTTCGGATCCCGGGGAGCTGTTTTTT
TRBJ2-3	TRBV7-9	16	many	TRBD2	CASSLTSGSIKNTQYF	TGTGCCAGCAGTCTCACTAGCGGGAGTATTAAAAATACGCAGTATTTT
TRBJ2-7	TRBV28	15	many	-	CASSLPDPQGNEQYF	TGTGCCAGCAGTTTACCAGACCCACAGGGAAACGAGCAGTACTTC
TRBJ2-5	TRBV10-3	17	many	-	CAISESIRQPYQETQYF	TGTGCCATCAGTGAGTCGATCAGACAGCCGTACCAAGAGACCCAGTACTTC
TRBJ2-7	TRBV7-2	17	many	TRBD2	CASSLEVRGAPAYEQYF	TGTGCCAGCAGCTTAGAGGTGCGGGGGGCGCCGGCCTACGAGCAGTACTTC
TRBJ2-3	TRBV20-1	16	many	TRBD2	CSATPLLAGATDTQYF	TGCAGTGCTACCCCTTTACTAGCGGGGGCCACAGATACGCAGTATTTT
TRBJ2-7	TRBV10-2	12	many	-	CASSEGNYEQYF	TGCGCCAGCAGTGAAGGGAACTACGAGCAGTACTTC
TRBJ2-3	TRBV9	15	medium-sized	-	CASSPDGLGTDTQYF	TGTGCCAGCAGCCCTGACGGATTGGGTACAGATACGCAGTATTTT
TRBJ2-2	TRBV7-9	17	many	TRBD2	CASSIGLAGVNTGELFF	TGTGCCAGCAGCATTGGACTAGCCGGAGTGAACACCGGGGAGCTGTTTTTT
TRBJ2-7	TRBV20-1	14	many	TRBD2	CSAREGLAGIEQYF	TGCAGTGCTAGAGAGGGACTAGCGGGAATCGAGCAGTACTTC
TRBJ2-2	TRBV3-1	18	many	TRBD2	CASGGLAGWVSNTGELFF	TGTGCCAGCGGCGGACTAGCGGGATGGGTCTCGAACACCGGGGAGCTGTTTTTT
TRBJ2-7	TRBV29-1	14	-	TRBD1	CSVVFGTGSYEQYF	TGCAGCGTTGTTTTCGGGACAGGGTCCTACGAGCAGTACTTC
TRBJ2-3	TRBV7-3	15	many	TRBD2	CASSPGEGRTDTQYF	TGTGCCAGCAGCCCGGGGGAGGGTCGCACAGATACGCAGTATTTT
TRBJ2-7	TRBV5-6	12	many	-	CASSLGDYEQYF	TGTGCCAGCAGCTTGGGGGACTACGAGCAGTACTTC
TRBJ2-1	TRBV7-6	16	-	-	CASSLGGGPEVDEQFF	TGTGCCAGCAGCTTAGGTGGGGGGCCGGAGGTGGATGAGCAGTTCTTC
TRBJ2-5	TRBV7-6	12	many	-	CASSFPEETQYF	TGTGCCAGCAGCTTCCCTGAAGAGACCCAGTACTTC
TRBJ2-2	TRBV28	14	many	-	CASNSDSEPGELFF	TGTGCCAGCAACTCAGACAGCGAACCCGGGGAGCTGTTTTTT
TRBJ1-1	TRBV20-1	13	many	TRBD1	CSAQGASHTEAFF	TGCAGTGCTCAGGGGGCGTCGCACACTGAAGCTTTCTTT
TRBJ2-7	TRBV6-2/TRBV6-3	20	many	TRBD2	CASSHLPPGTSGRRIYEQYF	TGTGCCAGCAGTCACCTGCCCCCCGGGACTAGCGGGAGGCGAATCTACGAGCAGTACTTC
TRBJ2-1	TRBV19	12	few	-	CASRRGSYEQFF	TGTGCCAGTAGACGAGGGTCGTATGAGCAGTTCTTC
TRBJ2-7	TRBV5-1	12	many	-	CASSWQGHEQYF	TGCGCCAGCAGTTGGCAGGGGCACGAGCAGTACTTC
TRBJ2-7	TRBV28	13	many	-	CASSTLRGYEQYF	TGTGCCAGCAGTACGCTCCGCGGCTACGAGCAGTACTTC
TRBJ2-1	TRBV5-1	16	many	TRBD2	CASSARLAGGIDEQFF	TGCGCCAGCAGCGCGAGACTAGCGGGAGGTATAGATGAGCAGTTCTTC
TRBJ2-1	TRBV11-2	15	medium-sized	-	CASSLGPGRNNEQFF	TGTGCCAGCAGCTTAGGTCCAGGCCGAAACAATGAGCAGTTCTTC
TRBJ2-3	TRBV5-4	15	few	-	CASSTDLAGVDTQYF	TGTGCCAGCAGCACTGACTTGGCAGGGGTTGATACGCAGTATTTT
TRBJ2-3	TRBV18	11	-	-	CASSVTDTQYF	TGTGCCAGCTCAGTCACAGATACGCAGTATTTT
TRBJ2-7	TRBV6-5	11	many	-	CASSHGGEQYF	TGTGCCAGCAGCCACGGGGGAGAGCAGTACTTC
TRBJ2-1	TRBV20-1	14	-	TRBD2	CSAGRLAGYNEQFF	TGCAGTGCGGGTCGACTAGCGGGTTACAATGAGCAGTTCTTC
TRBJ2-3	TRBV4-3	15	many	TRBD2	CASSRTSGSSDTQYF	TGCGCCAGCAGCAGGACTAGCGGGAGCTCAGATACGCAGTATTTT
TRBJ2-4	TRBV19	12	many	-	CASSIEGRPEYF	TGTGCCAGTAGTATAGAGGGCCGCCCGGAGTACTTC
TRBJ2-1	TRBV20-1	16	many	TRBD1	CSAREFRGRIPNEQFF	TGCAGTGCTAGAGAATTCAGGGGGCGCATACCCAATGAGCAGTTCTTC
TRBJ2-1	TRBV4-3	16	many	TRBD2	CASSPSGGRPYNEQFF	TGCGCCAGCAGCCCTTCGGGCGGGAGGCCGTACAATGAGCAGTTCTTC
TRBJ2-7	TRBV6-2/TRBV6-3	15	many	TRBD1	CASSGTLTGALGQYF	TGTGCCAGCAGTGGGACCTTGACAGGGGCCCTCGGGCAGTACTTC
TRBJ2-3	TRBV9	14	many	-	CASSSHAETDTQYF	TGTGCCAGCAGCTCGCACGCGGAGACAGATACGCAGTATTTT
TRBJ2-7	TRBV19	13	many	-	CASSLGGLGEQYF	TGTGCCAGTAGTCTGGGAGGCCTTGGTGAGCAGTACTTC
TRBJ1-2	TRBV25-1	13	many	-	CASSPGEAYGYTF	TGTGCCAGCAGCCCAGGGGAGGCCTATGGCTACACCTTC